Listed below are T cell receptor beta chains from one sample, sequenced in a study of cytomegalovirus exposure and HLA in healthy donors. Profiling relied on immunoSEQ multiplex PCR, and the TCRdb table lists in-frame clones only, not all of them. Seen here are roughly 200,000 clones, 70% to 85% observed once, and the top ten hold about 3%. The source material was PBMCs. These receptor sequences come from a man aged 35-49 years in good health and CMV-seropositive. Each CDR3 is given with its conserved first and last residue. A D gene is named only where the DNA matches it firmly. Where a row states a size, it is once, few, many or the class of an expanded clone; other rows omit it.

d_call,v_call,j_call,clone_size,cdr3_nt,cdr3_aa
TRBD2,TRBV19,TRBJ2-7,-,TGTGCCAGTAGTTTACCGGGACTAGCGGGCTACGAGCAGTACTTC,CASSLPGLAGYEQYF
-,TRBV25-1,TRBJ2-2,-,TGTGCCAGCAGTGAATCGGTAGCCACCGGGGAGCTGTTTTTT,CASSESVATGELFF
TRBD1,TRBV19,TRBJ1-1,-,TGTGCCAGTAGTATTGGGACAGCCGCGATCGGCACTGAAGCTTTCTTT,CASSIGTAAIGTEAFF
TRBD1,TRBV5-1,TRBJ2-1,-,TGCGCCAGCAGCACACCGGACAGGGGAGGCGAGCAGTTCTTC,CASSTPDRGGEQFF
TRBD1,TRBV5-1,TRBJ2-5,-,TGCGCCAGCAGCGAGGGACAGGGTCGGGGGGACGAAGAGACCCAGTACTTC,CASSEGQGRGDEETQYF
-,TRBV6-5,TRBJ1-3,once,TGTGCCAGCCAGGGGCGATACTCTGGAAACACCATATATTTT,CASQGRYSGNTIYF
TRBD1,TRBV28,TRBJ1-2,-,TGTGCCAGCAGATCACAGGGGAACTATGGCTACACCTTC,CASRSQGNYGYTF
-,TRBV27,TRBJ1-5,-,TGTGCCAGCAGTCTTACCGGGGGAGATCAGCCCCAGCATTTT,CASSLTGGDQPQHF
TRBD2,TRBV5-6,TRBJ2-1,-,TGTGCCAGCAGATGGGGGCGGGGGGGATACAATGAGCAGTTCTTC,CASRWGRGGYNEQFF
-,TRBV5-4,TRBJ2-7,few,TGTGCCAGCAGCTCAGTCTTGGAGGACGAGCAGTACTTC,CASSSVLEDEQYF
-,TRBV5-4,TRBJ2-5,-,TGTGCCAGCAGCCGTCAAGAGACCCAGTACTTC,CASSRQETQYF
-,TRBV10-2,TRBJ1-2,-,TGCGCCAGCAGTGCATCGTTGACCGCCGAGGGTGGCTACACCTTC,CASSASLTAEGGYTF
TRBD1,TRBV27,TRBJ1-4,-,TGTGCCAGCAGTGACGGACAGGGCGATGAAAAACTGTTTTTT,CASSDGQGDEKLFF
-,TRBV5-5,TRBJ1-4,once,TGTGCCAGCAGCCTAGCAACTAATGAAAAACTGTTTTTT,CASSLATNEKLFF
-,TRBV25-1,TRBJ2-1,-,TGTGCCAGCAGTAGAACTGACAGTTCCTACAATGAGCAGTTCTTC,CASSRTDSSYNEQFF
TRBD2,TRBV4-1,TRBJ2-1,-,TGCGCCAGCAGCCAAGCTGGGGGGGGGTACAATGAGCAGTTCTTC,CASSQAGGGYNEQFF
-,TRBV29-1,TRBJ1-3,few,TGCAGCGTTGGGACAGCCTCTGGAAACACCATATATTTT,CSVGTASGNTIYF
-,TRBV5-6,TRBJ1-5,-,TGTGCCAGCAGCTTGGGTGGGATCTGGGGGGGCAATCAGCCCCAGCATTTT,CASSLGGIWGGNQPQHF
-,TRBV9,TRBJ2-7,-,TGTGCCAGCAGCGTAGGTCCCACAGCCTCCTACGAGCAGTACTTC,CASSVGPTASYEQYF
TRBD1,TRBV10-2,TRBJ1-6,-,TGCGCCAGCACCCTGGACAGGGGGGGTTCACCCCTCCACTTT,CASTLDRGGSPLHF
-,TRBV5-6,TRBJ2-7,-,TGTGCCAGCAGCTTACTCCAGGGGGGACGAGACGAGCAGTACTTC,CASSLLQGGRDEQYF
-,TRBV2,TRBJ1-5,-,TGTGCCAGCAGTGATGCCGGTTATAGCAATCAGTCCCAGCATTTC,CASSDAGYSNQSQHF
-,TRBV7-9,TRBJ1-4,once,TGTTCCAGCAGCTTCACAGGGACTAATGAAAAACTGTTTTTT,CSSSFTGTNEKLFF
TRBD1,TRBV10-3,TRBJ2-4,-,TGTGCCATCAGTGGGGACAGGGGTGAGAACATTCAGTACTTC,CAISGDRGENIQYF
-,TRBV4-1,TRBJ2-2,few,TGCGCCAGCAGCCAAGAGGGGCAACAGAACACCGGGGAGCTGTTTTTT,CASSQEGQQNTGELFF
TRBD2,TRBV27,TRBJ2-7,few,TGTGCCAGCAGTCCAATAGCGGGAGGGCCAGGCGAGCAGTACTTC,CASSPIAGGPGEQYF
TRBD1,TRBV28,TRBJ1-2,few,TGTGCCAGCACAAAACCCGGGACAGGGAACTATGGCTACACCTTC,CASTKPGTGNYGYTF
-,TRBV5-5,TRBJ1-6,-,TGTGCCAGCAGCTTGGCCCCGGGGTGGGATTACTCCTATAATTCACCCCTCCACTTT,CASSLAPGWDYSYNSPLHF
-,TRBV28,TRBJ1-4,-,TGTGCCAGCAGTTTGCGGGTGGGAAAACTGTTTTTT,CASSLRVGKLFF
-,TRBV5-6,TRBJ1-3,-,TGTGCCAGCAGCTTGACAGGGAACTCTGGAAACACCATATATTTT,CASSLTGNSGNTIYF
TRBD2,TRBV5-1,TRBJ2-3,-,TGCGCCAGCAGCTTCCTCGGGACTAGCGGGAGTACAGATACGCAGTATTTT,CASSFLGTSGSTDTQYF
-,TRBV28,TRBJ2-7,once,TGTGCCAGCAGTTCTACAGGCAAAACCCCCTACGAGCAGTACTTC,CASSSTGKTPYEQYF
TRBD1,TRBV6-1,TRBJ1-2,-,TGTGCCAGCAGGAGGGGACAGAACTATGGCTACACCTTC,CASRRGQNYGYTF
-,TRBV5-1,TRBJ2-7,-,TGCGCCAGCAGCTCCCTGGGGAAGGACAGCGAGACCTACGAGCAGTACTTC,CASSSLGKDSETYEQYF
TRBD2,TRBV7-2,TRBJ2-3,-,TGTGCCAGCAGCTCCCTAGCGGGGGCCCCAGATACGCAGTATTTT,CASSSLAGAPDTQYF
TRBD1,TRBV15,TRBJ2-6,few,TGTGCCACCAGCGGAATCAACCGGGACAGGGCTTTCTCTGGGGCCAACGTCCTGACTTTC,CATSGINRDRAFSGANVLTF
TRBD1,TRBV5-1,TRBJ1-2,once,TGCGCCAGCAGCTTGGACAGGGGGAACTATGGCTACACCTTC,CASSLDRGNYGYTF
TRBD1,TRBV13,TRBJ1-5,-,TGTGCCAGCAGCCGGGGACAGGTAATTCAGCCCCAGCATTTT,CASSRGQVIQPQHF
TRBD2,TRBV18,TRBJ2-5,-,TGTGCCAGCTCACCCCCCTCCGGACTAGCGGGAAAAGAGACCCAGTACTTC,CASSPPSGLAGKETQYF